This paragraph reports one T cell receptor beta chain. The data originate from a study of T cell changes during pregnancy in multiple sclerosis. Sequencing was performed with immunoSEQ multiplex PCR; in TCRdb, only in-frame clones are kept and a portion is missing. This sample has approximately 89,000 clones, with 94% found just once. Trimming stripped 8 bases from V and 6 bases from J, with 14 bases between. This CDR3 contains 12 residues. Germline CDR1 and CDR2: MNHEY and SMNVEV (reference sequence). The receptor was derived from a female donor with multiple sclerosis, enrolled in a pregnancy study. V usage is TRBV27 and J usage is TRBJ2-7; D remains unclear. The input for sequencing was peripheral blood, taken in the third trimester of pregnancy. The CDR3 DNA sequence: TGTGCCAGCTCTAGAGGCTCGGGCGAGCAGTACTTC. It encodes CASSRGSGEQYF.